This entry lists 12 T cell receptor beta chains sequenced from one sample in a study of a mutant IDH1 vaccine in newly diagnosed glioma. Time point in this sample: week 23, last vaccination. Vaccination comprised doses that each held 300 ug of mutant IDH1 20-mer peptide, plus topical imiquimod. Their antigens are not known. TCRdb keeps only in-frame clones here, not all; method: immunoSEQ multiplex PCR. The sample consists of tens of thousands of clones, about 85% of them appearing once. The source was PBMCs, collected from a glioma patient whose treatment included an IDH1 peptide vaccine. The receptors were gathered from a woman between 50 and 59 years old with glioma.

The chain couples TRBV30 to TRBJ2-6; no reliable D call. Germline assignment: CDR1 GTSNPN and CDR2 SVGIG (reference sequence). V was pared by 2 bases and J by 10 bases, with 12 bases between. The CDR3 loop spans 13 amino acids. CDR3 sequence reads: CAWSTLTLNVLTF. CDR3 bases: TGTGCCTGGAGTACCTTGACGCTAAACGTCCTGACTTTC.

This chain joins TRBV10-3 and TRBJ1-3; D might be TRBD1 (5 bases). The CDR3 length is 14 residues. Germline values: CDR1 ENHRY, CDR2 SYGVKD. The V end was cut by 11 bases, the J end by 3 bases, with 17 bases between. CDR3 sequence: CASRDGPGGNTIYF. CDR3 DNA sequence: TGTGCCTCCAGGGACGGCCCTGGTGGAAACACCATATATTTT.

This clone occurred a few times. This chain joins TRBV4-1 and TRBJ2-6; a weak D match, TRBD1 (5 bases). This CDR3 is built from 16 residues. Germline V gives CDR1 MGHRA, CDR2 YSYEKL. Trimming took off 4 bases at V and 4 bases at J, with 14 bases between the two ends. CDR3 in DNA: TGCGCCAGCAGCCCAACGACAGAATCCGGGGCCAACGTCCTGACTTTC. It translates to CASSPTTESGANVLTF.

The CDR3 DNA reads TGTGCCAGCCAACAGGACAGGGGGGTTGCTTTCTTT. Translated: CASQQDRGVAFF. The V gene is TRBV19, the J gene TRBJ1-1, with 10 bases aligning to TRBD1. The J segment lost 11 bases and the V segment lost 9 bases, leaving 9 bases of the junction unmatched. Germline loops: CDR1 LNHDA, CDR2 SQIVND (reference sequence). This CDR3 region has 12 residues.

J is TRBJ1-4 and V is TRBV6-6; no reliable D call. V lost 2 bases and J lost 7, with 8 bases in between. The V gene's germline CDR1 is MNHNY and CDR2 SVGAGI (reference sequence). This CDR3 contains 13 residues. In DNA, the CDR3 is TGTGCCAGCAGTTACAGGTGGACTGAAAAACTGTTTTTT. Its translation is CASSYRWTEKLFF.

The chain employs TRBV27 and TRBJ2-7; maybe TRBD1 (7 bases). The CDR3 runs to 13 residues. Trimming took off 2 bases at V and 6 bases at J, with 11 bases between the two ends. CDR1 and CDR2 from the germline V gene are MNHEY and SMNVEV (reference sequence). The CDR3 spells CASSLDRDSEQYF. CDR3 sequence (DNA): TGTGCCAGCAGTTTAGACAGGGACTCCGAGCAGTACTTC.

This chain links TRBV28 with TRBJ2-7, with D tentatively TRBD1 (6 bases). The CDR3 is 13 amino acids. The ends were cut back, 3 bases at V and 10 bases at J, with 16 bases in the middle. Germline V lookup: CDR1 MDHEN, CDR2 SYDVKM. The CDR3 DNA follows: TGTGCCAGCAGTTTTGCACAGGGCCCCGGACAGTACTTC. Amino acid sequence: CASSFAQGPGQYF. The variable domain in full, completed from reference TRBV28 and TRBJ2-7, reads DVKVTQSSRYLVKRTGEKVFLECVQDMDHENMFWYRQDPGLGLRLIYFSYDVKMKEKGDIPEGYSVSREKKERFSLILESASTNQTSMYLCASSFAQGPGQYFGPGTRLTVT.

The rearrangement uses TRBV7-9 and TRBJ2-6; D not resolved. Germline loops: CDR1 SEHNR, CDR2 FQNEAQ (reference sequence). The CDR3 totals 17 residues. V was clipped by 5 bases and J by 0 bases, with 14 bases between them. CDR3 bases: TGTGCCAGCAGCCCCCCACCAAGGTTCTCTGGGGCCAACGTCCTGACTTTC. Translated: CASSPPPRFSGANVLTF.

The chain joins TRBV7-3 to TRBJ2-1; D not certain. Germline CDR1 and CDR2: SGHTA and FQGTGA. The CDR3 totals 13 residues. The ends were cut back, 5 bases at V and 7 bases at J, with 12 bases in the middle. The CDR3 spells CASSPSVVNEQFF. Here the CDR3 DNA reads TGTGCCAGCAGCCCCTCCGTTGTAAATGAGCAGTTCTTC.

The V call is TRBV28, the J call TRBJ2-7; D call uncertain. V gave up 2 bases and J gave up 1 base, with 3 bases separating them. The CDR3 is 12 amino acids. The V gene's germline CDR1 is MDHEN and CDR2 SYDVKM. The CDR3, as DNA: TGTGCCAGCAGTTTAGGGTCCTACGAGCAGTACTTC. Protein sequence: CASSLGSYEQYF.

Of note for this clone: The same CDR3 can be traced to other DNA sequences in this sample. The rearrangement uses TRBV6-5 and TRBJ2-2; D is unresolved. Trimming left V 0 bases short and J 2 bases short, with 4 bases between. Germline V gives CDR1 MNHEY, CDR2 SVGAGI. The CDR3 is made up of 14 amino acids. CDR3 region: CASSYSVNTGELFF. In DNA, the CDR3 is TGTGCCAGCAGTTACTCGGTTAACACCGGGGAGCTGTTTTTT.

The CDR3 DNA reads TGTGCCAGCAGTGAAGCGCTACAGGGGTCTGGAAACACCATATATTTT. Its translation: CASSEALQGSGNTIYF. The rearrangement links TRBV6-1 to TRBJ1-3; 7 bases line up with TRBD1. The CDR3 contains 16 residues. Germline V CDR1 and CDR2: MNHNS, SASEGT. J lost 1 base, V lost 0 bases, and 3 bases had no gene match.